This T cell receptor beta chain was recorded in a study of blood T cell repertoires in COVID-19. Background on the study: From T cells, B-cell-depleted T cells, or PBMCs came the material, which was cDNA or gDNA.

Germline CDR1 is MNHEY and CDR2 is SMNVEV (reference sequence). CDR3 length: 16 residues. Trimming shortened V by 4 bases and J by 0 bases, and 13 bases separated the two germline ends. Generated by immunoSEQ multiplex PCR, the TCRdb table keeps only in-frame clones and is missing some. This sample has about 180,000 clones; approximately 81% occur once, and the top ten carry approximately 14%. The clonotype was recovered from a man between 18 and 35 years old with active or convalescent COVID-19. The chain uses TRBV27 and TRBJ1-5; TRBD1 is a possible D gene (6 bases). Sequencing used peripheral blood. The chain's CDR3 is CASSSRQAYSNQPQHF. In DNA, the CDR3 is TGTGCCAGCAGTTCCCGACAGGCTTATAGCAATCAGCCCCAGCATTTT.